This T cell receptor beta chain was retrieved from a study of blood T cell repertoires in COVID-19. Study-level information: PBMCs, B-cell-depleted T cells, or T cells were the source of the cDNA or gDNA that made up the material.

This CDR3 comprises 14 residues. CDR1 LNHDA and CDR2 SQIVND come from the germline V gene (reference sequence). Trimming stripped 5 bases from V and 0 bases from J, with 10 bases between. Repertoires were generated with immunoSEQ multiplex PCR, while TCRdb's copy carries only in-frame clones and drops some. The sample contains about 200,000 clones, 86% of which appear only once. This receptor was taken from a man in his forties with acute COVID-19. Sequencing used PBMCs or T cells enriched from blood (not recorded which). V and J are TRBV19 and TRBJ2-5; D gene uncertain. The CDR3 region has the DNA TGTGCCAGTAGTCAAGACATGTACCAAGAGACCCAGTACTTC. Encoded protein: CASSQDMYQETQYF.